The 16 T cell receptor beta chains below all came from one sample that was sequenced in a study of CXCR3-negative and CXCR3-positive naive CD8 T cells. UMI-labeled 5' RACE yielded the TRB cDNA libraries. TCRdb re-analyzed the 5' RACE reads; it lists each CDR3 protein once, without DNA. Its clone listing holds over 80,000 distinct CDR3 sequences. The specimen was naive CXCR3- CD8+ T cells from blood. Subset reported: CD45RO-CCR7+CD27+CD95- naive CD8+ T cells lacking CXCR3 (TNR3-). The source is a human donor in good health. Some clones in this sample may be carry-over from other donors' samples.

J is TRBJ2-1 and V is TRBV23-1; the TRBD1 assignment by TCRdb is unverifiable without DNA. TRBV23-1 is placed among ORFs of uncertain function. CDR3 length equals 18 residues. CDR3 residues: CASSQTQGEGSSYNEQFF.

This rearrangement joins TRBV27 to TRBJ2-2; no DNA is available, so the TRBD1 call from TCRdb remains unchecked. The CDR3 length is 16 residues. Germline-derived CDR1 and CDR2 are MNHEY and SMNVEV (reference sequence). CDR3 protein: CASSRWAGENTGELFF.

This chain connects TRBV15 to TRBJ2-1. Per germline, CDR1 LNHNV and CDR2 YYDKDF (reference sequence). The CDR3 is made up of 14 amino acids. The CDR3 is CATNAGSSYNEQFF.

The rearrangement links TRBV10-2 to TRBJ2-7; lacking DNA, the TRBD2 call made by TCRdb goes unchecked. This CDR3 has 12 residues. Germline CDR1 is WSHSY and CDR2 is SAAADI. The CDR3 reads CASSAAGDEQYF.

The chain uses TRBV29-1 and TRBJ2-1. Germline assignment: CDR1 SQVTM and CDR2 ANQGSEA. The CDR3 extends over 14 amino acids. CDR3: CSVEDLRSYNEQFF.

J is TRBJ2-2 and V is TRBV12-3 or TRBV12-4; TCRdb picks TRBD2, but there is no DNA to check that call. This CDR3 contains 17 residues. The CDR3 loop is CASSFSGRAPDTGELFF.

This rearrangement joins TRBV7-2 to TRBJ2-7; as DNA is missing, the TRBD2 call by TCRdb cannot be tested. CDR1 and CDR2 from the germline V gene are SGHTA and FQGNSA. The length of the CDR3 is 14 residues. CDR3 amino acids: CASRNTGLGYEQYF.

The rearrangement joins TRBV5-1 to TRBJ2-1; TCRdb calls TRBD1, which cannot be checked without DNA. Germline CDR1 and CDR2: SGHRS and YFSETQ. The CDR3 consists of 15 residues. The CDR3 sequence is CASSHNRDSFNEQFF.

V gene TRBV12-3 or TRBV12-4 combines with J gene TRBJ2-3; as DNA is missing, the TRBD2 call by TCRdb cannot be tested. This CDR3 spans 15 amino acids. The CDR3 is CASKVPKDSTDTQYF.

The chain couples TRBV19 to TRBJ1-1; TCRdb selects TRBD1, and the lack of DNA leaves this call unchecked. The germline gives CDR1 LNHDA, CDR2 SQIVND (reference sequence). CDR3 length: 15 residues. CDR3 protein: CASSTAHSGNTEAFF.

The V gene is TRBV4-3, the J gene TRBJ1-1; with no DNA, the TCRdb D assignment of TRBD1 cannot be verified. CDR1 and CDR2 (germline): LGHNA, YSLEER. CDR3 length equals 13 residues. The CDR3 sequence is CASSHTRVTEAFF.

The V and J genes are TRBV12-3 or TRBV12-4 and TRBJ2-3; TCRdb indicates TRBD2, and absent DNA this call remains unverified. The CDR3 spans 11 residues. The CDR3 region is CASSPAGALYF.

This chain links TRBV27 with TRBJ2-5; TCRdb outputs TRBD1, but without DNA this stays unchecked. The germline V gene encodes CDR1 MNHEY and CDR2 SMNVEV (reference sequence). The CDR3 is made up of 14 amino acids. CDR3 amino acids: CASSDRGPAETQYF.

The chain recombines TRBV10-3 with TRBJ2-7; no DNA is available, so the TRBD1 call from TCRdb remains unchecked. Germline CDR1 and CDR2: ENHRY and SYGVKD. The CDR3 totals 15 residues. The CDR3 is CAISDGGTGAYEQYF.

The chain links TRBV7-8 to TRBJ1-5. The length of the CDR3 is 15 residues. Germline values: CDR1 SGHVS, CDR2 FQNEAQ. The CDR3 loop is CASSLASGYNQPQHF.

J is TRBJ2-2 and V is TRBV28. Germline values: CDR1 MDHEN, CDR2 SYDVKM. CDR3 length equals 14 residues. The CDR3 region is CASSTRTNTGELFF.